The 21 T cell receptor beta chains listed next were all sequenced from one sample in a study of blood T cells in healthy people across ages. A second PCR, run for about 7 to 11 cycles, used a sample-barcoded 5' primer plus a J-beta primer mix. Each CDR3 protein is one row after TCRdb ran MiXCR on the 5' RACE reads. The data contain about 670,000 distinct CDR3 sequences, 35% to 50% of them singletons. The sequenced sample was blood. Receptors originate from an older man in good health.

The chain joins TRBV28 to TRBJ2-2; 12 bases align to TRBD1. Per the germline V gene, CDR1 is MDHEN and CDR2 is SYDVKM. This CDR3 region has 14 residues. V shed 6 bases and J 7 bases; nucleotides not matched to a gene: 3. The CDR3 protein is CASRGQGARGELFF. CDR3 nucleotide sequence: TGTGCCAGCAGGGGACAGGGGGCACGCGGGGAGCTGTTTTTT.

There are many counts of this clonotype. This chain joins TRBV12-3 or TRBV12-4 and TRBJ2-5; TRBD1 aligns across 8 bases. The J segment lost 5 bases and the V segment lost 0 bases, leaving 5 bases of the junction unmatched. CDR3 size: 15 residues. The CDR3 protein is CASSLAPGGFETQYF. Written as DNA, the CDR3 is TGTGCCAGCAGTTTAGCGCCAGGGGGCTTTGAGACCCAGTACTTC.

The sample holds a few counts of this clonotype. The chain couples TRBV10-1 to TRBJ2-3; D uncertain. V lost 7 bases to trimming and J lost 4 bases, with 6 bases between them. Looked up from germline, CDR1 is WNHNN and CDR2 is SYGVQD (reference sequence). The CDR3 is 11 amino acids. DNA for the CDR3: TGCGCCAGCATGGCGGCAGATACGCAGTATTTT. This sequence encodes CASMAADTQYF.

V is TRBV9 and J is TRBJ1-2, with a weak D call TRBD1 (5 bases). Germline V lookup: CDR1 SGDLS, CDR2 YYNGEE. The CDR3 spans 14 residues. Trimming removed 3 bases at V and 5 bases at J, with 14 bases between. DNA of the CDR3: TGTGCCAGCAGCGCCCAATCAGGGTTGTATGGCTACACCTTC. This codes for CASSAQSGLYGYTF.

This clonotype was recorded a few times. The CDR3 nucleotides read TGCAGCGTCCGCACTTATTCAAGGAGCACCGGGGAGCTGTTTTTT. It is translated as CSVRTYSRSTGELFF. The rearrangement joins TRBV29-1 to TRBJ2-2, with D unresolved. V lost 6 bases, J lost 4 bases, and 18 bases lay in between. This CDR3 spans 15 amino acids. Germline V CDR1 and CDR2: SQVTM, ANQGSEA.

The chain links TRBV5-1 to TRBJ2-3; D may be TRBD1 (6 bases). Trimming removed 5 bases from V and 0 bases from J, with 16 bases in between. In germline, CDR1 is SGHRS, CDR2 YFSETQ. The CDR3 totals 16 residues. The CDR3 DNA reads TGCGCCAGCAGACCCCGGACAGTACCTAGCACAGATACGCAGTATTTT. Its translation: CASRPRTVPSTDTQYF.

This clonotype was detected only a few times. The gene calls are TRBV10-3 and TRBJ2-7, with no clear D. CDR3 length: 14 amino acids. V lost 2 bases and J lost 2, with 10 bases in between. Germline values: CDR1 ENHRY, CDR2 SYGVKD. The CDR3 reads CAISELGSTYEQYF. CDR3 DNA: TGTGCCATCAGTGAGCTGGGCAGCACCTACGAGCAGTACTTC.

The V and J genes are TRBV7-3 and TRBJ2-1; 8 bases line up with TRBD1. CDR3 length equals 16 residues. The V segment lost 2 bases and the J segment 9 bases; nucleotides outside the gene matches: 12. Germline V gene lookup returns CDR1 SGHTA and CDR2 FQGTGA. CDR3 region: CASSLVSSRGLGEQFF. In DNA form, the CDR3 reads TGTGCCAGCAGCTTAGTCAGCTCCAGGGGGCTGGGTGAGCAGTTCTTC.

The genes are TRBV29-1 and TRBJ1-4; D is undetermined. The ends were cut back, 6 bases at V and 3 bases at J, with 11 bases in the middle. The germline V gene encodes CDR1 SQVTM and CDR2 ANQGSEA. CDR3 length equals 13 residues. The DNA for the CDR3 is TGCAGCGTAAACGCGGGGTCTAATGAAAAACTGTTTTTT. This encodes CSVNAGSNEKLFF. Supplemented by reference TRBV29-1 and TRBJ1-4, the full variable domain reads SAVISQKPSRDICQRGTSLTIQCQVDSQVTMMFWYRQQPGQSLTLIATANQGSEATYESGFVIDKFPISRPNLTFSTLTVSNMSPEDSSIYLCSVNAGSNEKLFFGSGTQLSVL.

This clonotype was observed many times. The V call is TRBV5-1, the J call TRBJ2-1; D not certain. Trimming removed 0 bases from V and 7 bases from J, with 11 bases in between. Germline V gene sequence: CDR1 SGHRS, CDR2 YFSETQ. The CDR3 sequence is 14 residues long. The CDR3 loop is CASSLAQYGNEQFF. DNA for the CDR3: TGCGCCAGCAGCTTGGCTCAATACGGTAATGAGCAGTTCTTC.

This clonotype came up a few times. The chain has TRBV20-1 and TRBJ2-3; a possible D gene is TRBD1 (5 bases). Germline assignment: CDR1 DFQATT and CDR2 SNEGSKA (reference sequence). CDR3 length: 14 residues. V was pared by 2 bases and J by 0 bases, with 9 bases between. CDR3 sequence (DNA): TGCAGTGCTAGACGGACACATAGCACAGATACGCAGTATTTT. It yields the protein CSARRTHSTDTQYF.

This clonotype was counted a few times. The V and J genes are TRBV9 and TRBJ2-4; TRBD1 agrees at 8 bases. This CDR3 is 15 amino acids long. With V trimmed by 3 bases and J by 13 bases, 15 bases remained unmatched. CDR1 SGDLS and CDR2 YYNGEE come from the germline V gene. DNA for the CDR3: TGTGCCAGCAGCGCCGACCCGACAGGGGACAATGAGCAGTACTTC. Translating gives CASSADPTGDNEQYF. Complete variable domain (other parts from reference TRBV9 and TRBJ2-4): DSGVTQTPKHLITATGQRVTLRCSPRSGDLSVYWYQQSLDQGLQFLIQYYNGEERAKGNILERFSAQQFPDLHSELNLSSLELGDSALYFCASSADPTGDNEQYFGAGTRLSVL.

The gene calls are TRBV11-3 and TRBJ2-3; D is possibly TRBD2 (7 bases). The germline V and J ends were trimmed by 0 bases and 2 bases, with 15 bases remaining between them. Germline CDR1 and CDR2: SGHNT and YENEEA. This CDR3 spans 17 amino acids. CDR3: CASSLDGRGALTDTQYF. In DNA, the CDR3 is TGTGCCAGCAGCTTAGATGGCCGGGGGGCCCTCACAGATACGCAGTATTTT. The complete variable domain, with remaining parts taken from reference TRBV11-3 and TRBJ2-3, reads EAGVVQSPRYKIIEKKQPVAFWCNPISGHNTLYWYLQNLGQGPELLIRYENEEAVDDSQLPKDRFSAERLKGVDSTLKIQPAELGDSAVYLCASSLDGRGALTDTQYFGPGTRLTVL.

The chain combines TRBV20-1 with TRBJ2-1, with D tentatively TRBD2 (7 bases). The germline CDR1 and CDR2 sequences are DFQATT and SNEGSKA (reference sequence). The CDR3 is 15 residues long. V dropped 5 bases and J dropped 8 bases, with 22 bases sitting between them. This CDR3 reads CSAYQPGGRMYEQFF. CDR3 nucleotide sequence: TGCAGTGCTTACCAGCCGGGGGGCCGGATGTATGAGCAGTTCTTC.

The genes are TRBV4-3 and TRBJ2-3; 14 bases match TRBD2. CDR1 and CDR2 (germline): LGHNA, YSLEER. This CDR3 contains 21 residues. V gave up 1 base and J gave up 4 bases; unmatched junction bases: 16. The CDR3 coding sequence is TGCGCCAGCAGCCAAGTCCGGACTAGCGGGAGGATTCCTCAAGATGCAGATACGCAGTATTTT. Protein: CASSQVRTSGRIPQDADTQYF.

This chain links TRBV6-1 with TRBJ1-1, with D possibly being TRBD1 (5 bases). CDR1 and CDR2 (germline): MNHNS, SASEGT. The germline V and J ends were trimmed by 3 bases and 1 base, with 6 bases remaining between them. CDR3 length: 13 residues. The DNA for the CDR3 is TGTGCCAGCAGTGACGGGGGGAACACTGAAGCTTTCTTT. Its translation: CASSDGGNTEAFF.

This clonotype was recorded a few times. The CDR3 bases are TGTGCCAGCAACCGGACTAGCTCCTACAATGAGCAGTTCTTC. This codes for CASNRTSSYNEQFF. This chain connects TRBV6-6 to TRBJ2-1, with 7 bases matching TRBD2. Losses at the gene ends were 7 bases for V and 0 bases for J; bases not matched to a gene: 3. CDR1 MNHNY and CDR2 SVGAGI come from the germline V gene (reference sequence). The CDR3 contains 14 residues.

The chain is built from TRBV5-5 and TRBJ2-6, with a tentative D call TRBD2 (5 bases). The V end was cut by 3 bases, the J end by 0 bases, with 19 bases between. CDR1 SGHKS and CDR2 YYEKEE come from the germline V gene (reference sequence). The CDR3 sequence is 19 residues long. The CDR3 sequence is CASSSWATPGNSGANVLTF. The CDR3, as DNA: TGTGCCAGCAGCTCCTGGGCTACACCGGGGAACTCTGGGGCCAACGTCCTGACTTTC.

The CDR3: CSGRRGGPEQYF. The CDR3 coding sequence is TGCAGTGGACGGCGGGGGGGCCCCGAGCAGTACTTC. This sequence joins TRBV20-1 and TRBJ2-7; TRBD2 matches at 9 bases. Trimming removed 7 bases from V and 6 bases from J; junction bases left unmatched: 7. The CDR3 totals 12 residues. Germline V lookup: CDR1 DFQATT, CDR2 SNEGSKA (reference sequence).

The V and J genes are TRBV14 and TRBJ2-1; 9 positions agree with TRBD2. This CDR3 has 15 amino acids. CDR1 SGHDN and CDR2 FVKESK come from the germline V gene. J lost 7 bases, V lost 5 bases, and 9 bases had no gene match. In DNA, the CDR3 is TGTGCCAGCAGCTCACAGCCCGGACTAGCGAATGAGCAGTTCTTC. Amino acids: CASSSQPGLANEQFF.

The chain uses TRBV7-8 and TRBJ2-7; 7 bases fit TRBD1. The germline CDR1 and CDR2 sequences are SGHVS and FQNEAQ. This CDR3 spans 13 amino acids. V lost 4 bases to trimming and J lost 6 bases; unmatched junction nucleotides: 6. CDR3 loop: CASSSDRAGEQYF. CDR3 bases: TGTGCCAGCAGCTCCGACAGGGCAGGCGAGCAGTACTTC. Filled out from reference TRBV7-8 and TRBJ2-7, the complete variable domain reads GAGVSQSPRYKVAKRGQDVALRCDPISGHVSLFWYQQALGQGPEFLTYFQNEAQLDKSGLPSDRFFAERPEGSVSTLKIQRTQQEDSAVYLCASSSDRAGEQYFGPGTRLTVT.